The entry below gives a single T cell receptor (beta chain) sequence along with its context. Its specificity is unknown. This record comes from a study of T cells in Graves' hyperthyroidism and ophthalmopathy. Study-wide results and limits: Ophthalmopathy, as predicted by the model, came a median about seven months after the prediction. Ophthalmopathy and stable hyperthyroidism were told apart by a 13 V-J model. Blood also carried most thyroid clonotypes expanded above 0.001.

Exclusion criteria comprised uncontrolled infection, other autoimmune disease, pregnancy or lactation. RNA transcripts were the template for amplifying TCR beta CDR3 regions. During a first-round RT-PCR of the TCR CDR3, the HTBI primer set was used. TCRdb analysed the multiplex PCR reads with MiXCR anew, one entry per CDR3 protein. The sample contains about 510,000 distinct CDR3 sequences, roughly 45% of which appear only once. Germline V gene sequence: CDR1 LNHDA, CDR2 SQIVND (reference sequence). V gave up 4 bases and J gave up 5 bases, with 11 bases separating them. The CDR3 extends over 13 amino acids.

Sequenced: peripheral blood or thyroid tissue (not recorded which). J is TRBJ2-5 and V is TRBV19, with D possibly matching TRBD1 (5 bases). This TCR was recovered from an adult woman with Graves' disease, either hyperthyroidism or ophthalmopathy (not recorded which). The chain's CDR3 is CASSTQAVETQYF. CDR3 DNA: TGTGCCAGTAGTACACAGGCCGTGGAGACCCAGTACTTC.